A selection of T cell receptor beta chains follows, all from one sample in a study of blood T cell repertoires in COVID-19. TCRdb keeps only in-frame clones here, not all; method: immunoSEQ multiplex PCR. The sample has about 330,000 clones, around 87% seen once; the top ten hold 4%. The sample consisted of peripheral blood. These TCRs come from a woman between 50 and 59 years old with active or convalescent COVID-19. Each CDR3 is given with its conserved first and last residue. The order of the fields is CDR3 length, clone size, D gene, V gene, J gene, CDR3 DNA, CDR3 protein. The D gene is left open where the match is weak. Clone size is given for some rows only: seen once, a few or many times, or a class if the clone is expanded.

>13|.|TRBD1|TRBV20-1|TRBJ2-7
TGCAGTGCTAGTGTCGGGACAGTGGTCGAGCAGTACTTC
CSASVGTVVEQYF
>14|.|.|TRBV29-1|TRBJ2-7
TGCAGCGTTGAAGAGGGAAAGGGGTCCTACGAGCAGTACTTC
CSVEEGKGSYEQYF
>13|.|.|TRBV30|TRBJ1-1
TGTGCCTGGAGTGTATCTGAGGGCACTGAAGCTTTCTTT
CAWSVSEGTEAFF
>14|.|.|TRBV7-2|TRBJ2-5
TGTGCCAGCAGCTTCCGTAGCGGACAAGAGACCCAGTACTTC
CASSFRSGQETQYF
>12|once|.|TRBV29-1|TRBJ1-2
TGCAGCGTTGGAAGAGGATTGTATGGCTACACCTTC
CSVGRGLYGYTF
>18|.|TRBD1|TRBV30|TRBJ1-1
TGTGCCTGGAGTGACCTCTTGACAGGGTTGGACCGTAACACTGAAGCTTTCTTT
CAWSDLLTGLDRNTEAFF
>15|few|TRBD1|TRBV28|TRBJ1-4
TGTGCCAGCAGCGGGGGGACAGGGGTAATGGAAAAACTGTTTTTT
CASSGGTGVMEKLFF
>15|.|TRBD1|TRBV6-5|TRBJ2-5
TGTGCCAGCAGTTACCGGCAGGGGGCTTTAGAGACCCAGTACTTC
CASSYRQGALETQYF
>14|.|.|TRBV27|TRBJ2-5
TGTGCCAGCAGTTTTTCAGGGCCCCAAGAGACCCAGTACTTC
CASSFSGPQETQYF
>13|.|TRBD2|TRBV9|TRBJ2-5
TGTGCCAGCAGCCGACTAGCGGAAGAGACCCAGTACTTC
CASSRLAEETQYF
>15|.|.|TRBV5-5|TRBJ2-3
TGTGCCAGCAGCTTAAACAGGGTTGGGGCAGATACGCAGTATTTT
CASSLNRVGADTQYF
>15|.|TRBD1|TRBV5-1|TRBJ1-6
TGCGCCAGCAGCCCCCTGACAGGGGTTGATTCACCCCTCCACTTT
CASSPLTGVDSPLHF
>14|.|.|TRBV11-2|TRBJ1-6
TGTGCCAGCAGCAGACTGAACTATAATTCACCCCTCCACTTT
CASSRLNYNSPLHF
>16|.|TRBD2|TRBV30|TRBJ2-5
TGTGCCTGGAAGGTGGGGCTAGCGGGGGACCAAGAGACCCAGTACTTC
CAWKVGLAGDQETQYF
>12|.|.|TRBV12-3/TRBV12-4|TRBJ2-1
TGTGCCAGCAGTTTGGAGTTTCCCCAGCAGTTCTTC
CASSLEFPQQFF
>12|once|.|TRBV25-1|TRBJ1-2
TGTGCCAGCACTCGTGATAGGGGGAGCTACACCTTC
CASTRDRGSYTF
>12|.|.|TRBV12-3/TRBV12-4|TRBJ1-1
TGTGCCAGCAGTTTAGCGGACTCTGAAGCTTTCTTT
CASSLADSEAFF
>16|.|.|TRBV7-3|TRBJ2-1
TGTGCCAGCAGCTTAGCGTCGAGTGCCTCCTACAATGAGCAGTTCTTC
CASSLASSASYNEQFF
>15|once|TRBD2|TRBV7-9|TRBJ2-5
TGTGCCAGCAGCCGACAGCGGGGGGGAGGTGAGACCCAGTACTTC
CASSRQRGGGETQYF
>16|.|.|TRBV6-6|TRBJ2-7
TGTGCCAGCAGTTACCTAACGGGACTGACTAACTACGAGCAGTACTTC
CASSYLTGLTNYEQYF
>16|.|.|TRBV18|TRBJ1-1
TGTGCCAGCTCACCACGGGGAAAAGGGGTGAACACTGAAGCTTTCTTT
CASSPRGKGVNTEAFF
>14|.|.|TRBV7-9|TRBJ2-1
TGTGCCAGCAGCATAACAGGAGGGTACAATGAGCAGTTCTTC
CASSITGGYNEQFF
>13|.|TRBD1|TRBV19|TRBJ1-2
TGTGCCAGTAGGTCGGGACAGGGCTATGGCTACACCTTC
CASRSGQGYGYTF
>15|.|TRBD1|TRBV5-1|TRBJ1-1
TGCGCCAGCAGCCTGGGAGGGGGCCAAAGGACTGAAGCTTTCTTT
CASSLGGGQRTEAFF
>14|.|.|TRBV10-3|TRBJ2-1
TGTGCCATCAGTGAACCCGACCGAGGCAATGAGCAGTTCTTC
CAISEPDRGNEQFF
>20|.|.|TRBV21-1|TRBJ2-5
TGTGCCAGCAGCAAAGCGCCCCGGCTAGCTGGGGGCGGATGGGGAGAGACCCAGTACTTC
CASSKAPRLAGGGWGETQYF
>16|.|.|TRBV7-9|TRBJ1-5
TGTGCCAGCAGCCCTACGGGGAGCAATTCTGTCCAGCCCCAGCATTTT
CASSPTGSNSVQPQHF
>12|.|.|TRBV7-2|TRBJ2-5
TGTGCCAGCAGACGATTGGGGGCGGCCCAGTACTTC
CASRRLGAAQYF
>16|.|TRBD1|TRBV5-1|TRBJ1-6
TGCGCCAGCAGCTTGGCAGGGACAGGGATGAATTCACCCCTCCACTTT
CASSLAGTGMNSPLHF
>14|.|TRBD1|TRBV7-6|TRBJ2-2
TGTGCCAGCAGCCTAACAGGGGCTACCGGGGAGCTGTTTTTT
CASSLTGATGELFF
>13|.|TRBD1|TRBV11-2|TRBJ1-2
TGTGCCAGCACTCCGACAGGGGGCTATGGCTACACCTTC
CASTPTGGYGYTF
>16|.|.|TRBV18|TRBJ1-3
TGTGCCAGCTCACCACGGGAGCAGCTCTCTGGAAACACCATATATTTT
CASSPREQLSGNTIYF
>14|.|.|TRBV9|TRBJ2-7
TGTGCCAGCACATCGGAGTCGGACTCCTACGAGCAGTACTTC
CASTSESDSYEQYF
>16|.|.|TRBV6-2/TRBV6-3|TRBJ1-5
TGTGCCAGCAGTTACACGTCCGGGGGGAGCAATCAGCCCCAGCATTTT
CASSYTSGGSNQPQHF
>12|.|TRBD1|TRBV28|TRBJ1-1
TGTGCCAGCACTCCCAGGGGGACTGAAGCTTTCTTT
CASTPRGTEAFF
>13|once|TRBD1|TRBV28|TRBJ2-7
TGTGCCAGCAGGCCGGGACAGATCTACGAGCAGTACTTC
CASRPGQIYEQYF
>13|.|.|TRBV3-1/TRBV3-2|TRBJ1-1
TGTGCCAGCAGCCAAGGACAGAACACTGAAGCTTTCTTT
CASSQGQNTEAFF
>15|.|.|TRBV19|TRBJ1-3
TGTGCCAGTACGCAGGTCCACCTCTCTGGAAACACCATATATTTT
CASTQVHLSGNTIYF
>15|.|.|TRBV10-3|TRBJ2-5
TGTGCCATCAGTGAGTCGATTCGGGGGGCTGTGGCCCAGTACTTC
CAISESIRGAVAQYF
>13|.|.|TRBV28|TRBJ2-2
TGTGCCAGCAGTTTTAGTTTAGCCGGGGAGCTGTTTTTT
CASSFSLAGELFF
>16|.|.|TRBV2|TRBJ2-2
TGTGCCAGCAGAGCGATACCGGGACAAGACACCGGGGAGCTGTTTTTT
CASRAIPGQDTGELFF
>15|.|.|TRBV6-6|TRBJ1-6
TGTGCCAGCAGTTACGATTGGGGGGTTATTTCACCCCTCCACTTT
CASSYDWGVISPLHF
>12|.|.|TRBV5-5|TRBJ2-1
TGTGCCAGCAGTCCCCCGGCGGGGCGGCAGTTCTTC
CASSPPAGRQFF
>14|.|TRBD1|TRBV29-1|TRBJ2-7
TGCAGCGTTGCACCGGGACAGGGGGTCAGGGAGCAGTACTTC
CSVAPGQGVREQYF
>13|.|TRBD1|TRBV15|TRBJ2-7
TGTGCCACCAGCAGGGGACAGAACTACGAGCAGTACTTC
CATSRGQNYEQYF
>16|.|.|TRBV7-8|TRBJ1-4
TGTGCCAGCAGCTTCGCCGGTCGGGGCTCGGGGGTGAAACTGTTTTTT
CASSFAGRGSGVKLFF
>11|.|.|TRBV20-1|TRBJ2-5
TGCAGTGCTAGGCCTACAGAGACCCAGTACTTC
CSARPTETQYF
>17|.|.|TRBV7-9|TRBJ2-7
TGTGCCAGCAGCTTACCACGCCTGACAGAGCGCACCCACGAGCAGTACTTC
CASSLPRLTERTHEQYF
>14|.|.|TRBV6-1|TRBJ1-2
TGTGCCAGCAGTGAAGGGCCTTTTAACTATGGCTACACCTTC
CASSEGPFNYGYTF
>15|.|TRBD1|TRBV2|TRBJ1-5
TGTGCCAGCAAGGGGTTACAGGGGGAAAATCAGCCCCAGCATTTT
CASKGLQGENQPQHF